These 20 T cell receptor beta chains were sequenced from one sample in a study of shared clonotypes between healthy human individuals. TCRdb's copy holds only in-frame clones and misses some; the assay was immunoSEQ multiplex PCR. This table holds about 2.3 million clones, 93% found once. Input material: naive CD4+ T cells from PBMCs. As to subset: CD45RA+ positively selected. The receptors come from a man between 18 and 35 years old in good health. Some clones in this sample may be carry-over from other donors' samples.

This clone was observed once. This rearrangement joins TRBV18 to TRBJ2-5; perhaps TRBD2 as D (6 bases). Trimming cost V 3 bases and J 5 bases, with 19 bases left between them. There are 16 residues in the CDR3. Per germline, CDR1 KGHSH and CDR2 LQKENI. The CDR3 DNA follows: TGTGCCAGCTCACCCATCCTGGACCCCCGGGGGGAGACCCAGTACTTC. Translated: CASSPILDPRGETQYF.

The V call is TRBV7-2, the J call TRBJ2-1, with TRBD2 as a possible D gene (5 bases). V lost 6 bases and J lost 7, with 16 bases in between. Germline loops: CDR1 SGHTA, CDR2 FQGNSA. The CDR3 runs 14 residues. In DNA, the CDR3 is TGTGCCAGCAGTTTATTCGGGGTACCAAATGAGCAGTTCTTC. It specifies CASSLFGVPNEQFF.

The chain couples TRBV4-3 to TRBJ1-2, with D unresolved. V was cut by 4 bases and J by 3 bases, with 15 bases left in between. Germline CDR1 LGHNA, CDR2 YSLEER. This CDR3 has 15 amino acids. CDR3 residues: CASSPIIGVDYGYTF. The CDR3 bases are TGCGCCAGCAGCCCGATCATCGGGGTCGACTATGGCTACACCTTC.

The rearrangement links TRBV5-1 to TRBJ2-7, with 9 positions matching TRBD1. Germline CDR1 SGHRS, CDR2 YFSETQ. This CDR3 is 13 amino acids long. V lost 5 bases, J lost 3 bases, and 3 bases stayed unmatched. The CDR3 DNA sequence: TGCGCCAGCAGTGGACAGGGGCTCTACGAGCAGTACTTC. This encodes CASSGQGLYEQYF.

This chain uses TRBV7-6 with TRBJ2-3; the match to TRBD2 covers 11 bases. V gave up 5 bases and J gave up 2 bases; unmatched junction bases: 6. This CDR3 comprises 16 residues. Looked up from germline, CDR1 is SGHVS and CDR2 is FNYEAQ. The CDR3, as DNA: TGTGCCAGCAGCCCCCGACTAGCGGGAAACACAGATACGCAGTATTTT. Residues: CASSPRLAGNTDTQYF.

The V gene is TRBV28, the J gene TRBJ1-2, with D possibly being TRBD1 (5 bases). Germline V gene data show CDR1 as MDHEN and CDR2 as SYDVKM. The CDR3 extends over 17 amino acids. Trimming took 6 bases from V and 4 from J, leaving 24 bases between them. CDR3 residues: CASSGRGRTLLAYGYTF. The CDR3 coding sequence is TGTGCCAGCAGCGGGCGGGGCAGGACTCTGCTTGCCTATGGCTACACCTTC.

V and J are TRBV9 and TRBJ1-5; 8 nucleotides agree with TRBD1. Looked up from germline, CDR1 is SGDLS and CDR2 is YYNGEE. The J segment lost 5 bases and the V segment lost 3 bases, leaving 4 bases of the junction unmatched. This CDR3 contains 14 residues. CDR3 region: CASSDGQGDQPQHF. The CDR3 DNA reads TGTGCCAGCAGCGACGGACAGGGCGATCAGCCCCAGCATTTT.

V gene TRBV4-2 combines with J gene TRBJ2-3, with TRBD2 identical over 7 bases. After removal of 4 bases from V and 3 bases from J, the junction contained 16 bases not matched to a gene. CDR3 length: 18 amino acids. Per germline, CDR1 LGHNA and CDR2 YNFKEQ. CDR3 bases: TGTGCCAGCAGCCGGGCGCCGGGAGGACAAGCGCGGACAGATACGCAGTATTTT. Encoded protein: CASSRAPGGQARTDTQYF.

V usage is TRBV5-1 and J usage is TRBJ2-5; 7 nucleotides match TRBD1. Germline V gene data show CDR1 as SGHRS and CDR2 as YFSETQ. The CDR3 runs 14 residues. Germline trimming cut 1 base from V and 5 bases from J; bases unmatched to any gene: 5. The CDR3 DNA reads as TGCGCCAGCAGCTTGCAAGGGGGCTCCGAGACCCAGTACTTC. Protein sequence: CASSLQGGSETQYF.

V usage is TRBV30 and J usage is TRBJ1-5, with D uncertain. Germline CDR1 GTSNPN, CDR2 SVGIG (reference sequence). CDR3 length: 12 amino acids. Trimming stripped 5 bases from V and 4 bases from J, with 9 bases between. DNA for the CDR3: TGTGCCTGGGGAGGGTGGAATCAGCCCCAGCATTTT. It specifies CAWGGWNQPQHF. Variable domain in full (rest from reference TRBV30 and TRBJ1-5): SQTIHQWPATLVQPVGSPLSLECTVEGTSNPNLYWYRQAAGRGLQLLFYSVGIGQISSEVPQNLSASRPQDRQFILSSKKLLLSDSGFYLCAWGGWNQPQHFGDGTRLSIL.

The chain uses TRBV7-3 and TRBJ2-3; the D is unclear. There are 14 residues in the CDR3. Germline V CDR1 and CDR2: SGHTA, FQGTGA. Trimming removed 0 bases at V and 4 bases at J, with 8 bases between. In nucleotides, the CDR3 is TGTGCCAGCAGCTTAACTCCCACCGCAGATACGCAGTATTTT. Its translation is CASSLTPTADTQYF.

The CDR3 nucleotides are TGTGCCAGCAGTTCCCACAGGGGAGGCGAGGAGACCCAGTACTTC. Protein: CASSSHRGGEETQYF. The chain joins TRBV28 to TRBJ2-5, with D possibly being TRBD1 (7 bases). The CDR3 sequence is 15 residues long. Germline V lookup: CDR1 MDHEN, CDR2 SYDVKM. V shed 4 bases and J shed 5 bases, with 17 bases lying between them.

The chain links TRBV28 to TRBJ2-1; weak D call: TRBD2 (6 bases). The V gene lost 6 bases and the J gene lost 6 bases, with 18 bases spanning the gap. The CDR3 has 15 residues. Per germline, CDR1 MDHEN and CDR2 SYDVKM. The CDR3 DNA follows: TGTGCCAGCAGCGGAGGGCCCGGGGTCCGCAATGAGCAGTTCTTC. Translated: CASSGGPGVRNEQFF.

V usage is TRBV6-1 and J usage is TRBJ2-1, with 7 bases that match TRBD2. The germline gives CDR1 MNHNS, CDR2 SASEGT. The CDR3 runs to 15 residues. Trimming took 6 bases from V and 4 from J; bases not matched to a gene: 9. CDR3 loop: CASRDNAGDYNEQFF. In nucleotides, the CDR3 is TGTGCCAGCAGGGACAACGCGGGAGATTACAATGAGCAGTTCTTC.

The CDR3 spells CASSYLLPTGDMNTEAFF. The DNA of the CDR3 is TGTGCCAGCAGTTATCTCCTCCCGACAGGGGACATGAACACTGAAGCTTTCTTT. V and J are TRBV27 and TRBJ1-1, with 8 bases aligning to TRBD1. V lost 4 bases and J lost 0; bases outside the gene matches: 13. The CDR3 is 18 residues long. The germline V gene encodes CDR1 MNHEY and CDR2 SMNVEV (reference sequence).

This clone was seen a few times. The V and J genes are TRBV6-1 and TRBJ1-1; weak D call: TRBD1 (5 bases). Deletions cut 6 bases from V and 10 bases from J, with 21 bases between. This CDR3 is built from 14 residues. Germline assignment: CDR1 MNHNS and CDR2 SASEGT. This CDR3 reads CASRPSGPPLGAFF. The CDR3 nucleotides are TGTGCCAGCAGACCGTCGGGACCCCCCTTGGGAGCTTTCTTT.

Of note for this clone: In the same sample, other DNA sequences code for this CDR3. This chain uses TRBV5-1 with TRBJ2-7; D perhaps matches TRBD2 (5 bases). Germline loops: CDR1 SGHRS, CDR2 YFSETQ. V gave up 1 base and J gave up 7 bases, with 6 bases separating them. The CDR3 is 11 residues long. The CDR3 sequence: CASSLTGEQYF. DNA for the CDR3: TGCGCCAGCAGCTTGACGGGGGAGCAGTACTTC.

This chain links TRBV5-6 with TRBJ2-2; 7 bases align to TRBD1. The V and J ends lost 0 bases and 3 bases, in that order; junction bases with no gene match: 2. The CDR3 runs to 15 residues. Germline CDR1 is SGHDT and CDR2 is YYEEEE. The CDR3: CASSLVQGYTGELFF. The CDR3 DNA reads as TGTGCCAGCAGCTTGGTACAGGGGTACACCGGGGAGCTGTTTTTT.

The chain has TRBV6-6 and TRBJ2-7; the D gene is possibly TRBD2 (6 bases). The V end was cut by 8 bases, the J end by 3 bases, with 20 bases between. Looked up from germline, CDR1 is MNHNY and CDR2 is SVGAGI (reference sequence). The CDR3 contains 15 residues. The CDR3: CASRGTGLMNYEQYF. CDR3 nucleotides: TGTGCCAGCCGCGGGACTGGACTGATGAACTACGAGCAGTACTTC.

The chain has TRBV11-3 and TRBJ2-7; no firm D call. V was clipped by 2 bases and J by 4 bases, with 12 bases between them. Germline CDR1 reads SGHNT; CDR2 reads YENEEA. This CDR3 has 14 residues. The CDR3: CASSLIGRPYEQYF. CDR3 in DNA: TGTGCCAGCAGCTTAATCGGACGGCCATACGAGCAGTACTTC.